The 26 T cell receptor beta chains below come from one sample, sequenced in a study of Tregs in tolerant kidney transplant recipients. Sequencing used immunoSEQ multiplex PCR; TCRdb keeps in-frame clones, though not all of them. The data hold tens of thousands of clones, with 93% observed a single time. Sequenced material: CD4+ T cells from blood, taken before the transplant. These receptors came from a human donor who received a combined kidney and bone marrow transplant.

The chain joins TRBV5-6 to TRBJ2-2; 7 bases match TRBD2. The germline V gene encodes CDR1 SGHDT and CDR2 YYEEEE. V was clipped by 4 bases and J by 2 bases; unmatched bases: 2. The CDR3 contains 14 residues. The CDR3 reads CASSPGLNTGELFF. CDR3 sequence (DNA): TGTGCCAGCAGCCCGGGACTAAACACCGGGGAGCTGTTTTTT.

The chain combines TRBV11-1 with TRBJ1-1; D remains unclear. Germline-derived CDR1 and CDR2 are SGHAT and FQDESV (reference sequence). This CDR3 contains 14 residues. With 0 bases removed from V and 4 bases from J, the gap between germline ends came to 9 bases. CDR3 nucleotides: TGTGCCAGCAGCTTAGCGGGCAGCTCCACTGAAGCTTTCTTT. This sequence encodes CASSLAGSSTEAFF.

In the case of this clone: The sample has other DNA sequences that encode this CDR3 too. The rearrangement uses TRBV5-1 and TRBJ1-6; 10 bases map to TRBD1. CDR3 size: 12 residues. CDR1 SGHRS and CDR2 YFSETQ come from the germline V gene. Trimming removed 5 bases from V and 13 bases from J; junction bases left unmatched: 3. This chain's CDR3 is CASRTGGSPLHF. The CDR3 nucleotides read TGCGCCAGCAGGACAGGGGGCTCCCCCCTCCACTTT.

The chain combines TRBV4-1 with TRBJ2-4; maybe TRBD2 (5 bases). The CDR3 consists of 15 residues. V was clipped by 1 base and J by 6 bases, with 13 bases between them. The germline CDR1 and CDR2 sequences are MGHRA and YSYEKL. The CDR3 DNA sequence: TGCGCCAGCAGCCAAGTATCAGCGGCGGGAAACATTCAGTACTTC. Translating it yields CASSQVSAAGNIQYF.

The chain combines TRBV30 with TRBJ2-3; 7 bases align to TRBD2. Trimming cost V 3 bases and J 2 bases; bases outside gene matches: 8. Germline-derived CDR1 and CDR2 are GTSNPN and SVGIG (reference sequence). This CDR3 region has 15 residues. The CDR3 coding sequence is TGTGCCTGGAGCTCGGGGAGCGGGAACACAGATACGCAGTATTTT. Its translation is CAWSSGSGNTDTQYF.

The chain combines TRBV30 with TRBJ1-5; 10 nucleotides align to TRBD1. Unmatched junction bases numbered 3, after V lost 0 bases and J lost 4 bases. Germline CDR1 and CDR2: GTSNPN and SVGIG (reference sequence). There are 15 residues in the CDR3. The CDR3 DNA sequence: TGTGCCTGGAGTGTAGGACAGGGGGATAATCAGCCCCAGCATTTT. As protein: CAWSVGQGDNQPQHF.

V usage is TRBV19 and J usage is TRBJ2-7; 7 bases agree with TRBD2. The germline gives CDR1 LNHDA, CDR2 SQIVND (reference sequence). After removal of 5 bases from V and 2 bases from J, the junction contained 6 bases not matched to a gene. The CDR3 sequence is 14 residues long. DNA for the CDR3: TGTGCCAGTAGTTCCTCCGGGACTACCTACGAGCAGTACTTC. Translating gives CASSSSGTTYEQYF.

This clone came up once. The chain uses TRBV11-2 and TRBJ2-5; D is undetermined. TRBJ2-7 matches the DNA end more closely, so the J call is doubtful. The CDR3 is 11 residues long. CDR1 and CDR2 from the germline V gene are SGHAT and FQNNGV. The CDR3 DNA reads as TGTGCCAGCAGCTCGAACTACGAGCAGTACTTC. Its translation is CASSSNYEQYF.

The V and J genes are TRBV1 and TRBJ1-1. TRBV1 is listed as a pseudogene. The CDR3 loop spans 13 amino acids. The CDR3 nucleotides are TGCACCAGCAGCCCCCCGGGGATGGGTGAAGCTTTCTTT. Its translation: CTSSPPGMGEAFF.

The chain links TRBV5-6 to TRBJ2-5, with 12 bases aligning to TRBD2. The CDR3 is made up of 17 amino acids. The trim removed 4 bases at V and 4 bases at J, leaving 11 bases unmatched. Per germline, CDR1 SGHDT and CDR2 YYEEEE. For the CDR3, the DNA is TGTGCCAGCAGCCCACCCCCAGGACTAGCGGGGCTAGAGACCCAGTACTTC. Residues: CASSPPPGLAGLETQYF.

CDR3: CASSQQGKGQETQYF. The CDR3 DNA follows: TGTGCCAGCAGCCAACAGGGGAAGGGCCAAGAGACCCAGTACTTC. The chain combines TRBV14 with TRBJ2-5; D is perhaps TRBD1 (6 bases). The CDR3 extends over 15 amino acids. V gave up 2 bases and J gave up 1 base, with 11 bases separating them. Germline loops: CDR1 SGHDN, CDR2 FVKESK. The whole variable domain, remainder taken from reference TRBV14 and TRBJ2-5, is EAGVTQFPSHSVIEKGQTVTLRCDPISGHDNLYWYRRVMGKEIKFLLHFVKESKQDESGMPNNRFLAERTGGTYSTLKVQPAELEDSGVYFCASSQQGKGQETQYFGPGTRLLVL.

The rearrangement uses TRBV4-3 and TRBJ2-2; 8 nucleotides match TRBD2. J lost 6 bases, V lost 1 base, and 10 bases had no gene match. The V gene's germline CDR1 is LGHNA and CDR2 YSLEER. The CDR3 totals 17 residues. The CDR3 spells CASSQATVAGIAGELFF. DNA of the CDR3: TGCGCCAGCAGCCAAGCAACGGTAGCGGGGATCGCCGGGGAGCTGTTTTTT.

The chain carries TRBV5-8 and TRBJ1-2; D is undetermined. The CDR3 length is 14 residues. Looked up from germline, CDR1 is SGHTS and CDR2 is YDEGEE. Trimming removed 1 base at V and 1 base at J, with 8 bases between. CDR3 bases: TGTGCCAGCAGCTTGAGGCAGGTTAACTATGGCTACACCTTC. Translating it yields CASSLRQVNYGYTF.

J is TRBJ1-2 and V is TRBV4-2, with unresolved D. There are 13 residues in the CDR3. The germline gives CDR1 LGHNA, CDR2 YNFKEQ. V was shortened by 0 bases and J by 8 bases, with 10 bases between the two germline ends. This chain's CDR3 is CASSQEAGYGYTF. In nucleotides, the CDR3 is TGTGCCAGCAGCCAAGAGGCGGGGTACGGCTACACCTTC.

This chain links TRBV13 with TRBJ1-4, with a possible D match to TRBD1 (6 bases). Trimming pared 5 bases from V and 0 bases from J, leaving 7 bases between. Germline assignment: CDR1 PRHDT and CDR2 FYEKMQ (reference sequence). The CDR3 contains 14 residues. The DNA for the CDR3 is TGTGCCAGCAGCAACAGGGCAACTAATGAAAAACTGTTTTTT. Protein sequence: CASSNRATNEKLFF.

V gene TRBV11-1 combines with J gene TRBJ2-1, with 10 bases matching TRBD2. The CDR3 has 15 residues. Germline loops: CDR1 SGHAT, CDR2 FQDESV (reference sequence). Germline trimming cut 1 base from V and 8 bases from J; bases unmatched to any gene: 5. CDR3 residues: CASSLGLAGVHEQFF. CDR3 in DNA: TGTGCCAGCAGCTTAGGGCTAGCGGGGGTCCATGAGCAGTTCTTC.

This sequence joins TRBV7-9 and TRBJ2-7; 8 nucleotides match TRBD2. The trim removed 5 bases at V and 5 bases at J, leaving 5 bases unmatched. Germline CDR1 SEHNR, CDR2 FQNEAQ (reference sequence). The CDR3 is made up of 13 amino acids. The CDR3 protein is CASSPSGSDEQYF. CDR3 sequence (DNA): TGTGCCAGCAGCCCGAGCGGGAGCGACGAGCAGTACTTC.

The V call is TRBV15, the J call TRBJ2-1; 8 nucleotides match TRBD1. The CDR3 has 17 amino acids. V trimming: 1 base; J trimming: 4 bases; junction bases outside the gene matches: 9. Germline CDR1 LNHNV, CDR2 YYDKDF (reference sequence). The CDR3 spells CATSRADRAPVYNEQFF. The DNA of the CDR3 is TGTGCCACCAGCAGAGCGGACAGGGCCCCAGTTTACAATGAGCAGTTCTTC.

The chain links TRBV19 to TRBJ2-3; D is possibly TRBD2 (5 bases). There are 15 residues in the CDR3. Germline values: CDR1 LNHDA, CDR2 SQIVND (reference sequence). The V end was cut by 6 bases, the J end by 0 bases, with 13 bases between. The CDR3 sequence is CASRTRATSTDTQYF. CDR3 nucleotides: TGTGCCAGTAGAACTAGGGCGACGAGCACAGATACGCAGTATTTT. Variable domain in full (rest from reference TRBV19 and TRBJ2-3): DGGITQSPKYLFRKEGQNVTLSCEQNLNHDAMYWYRQDPGQGLRLIYYSQIVNDFQKGDIAEGYSVSREKKESFPLTVTSAQKNPTAFYLCASRTRATSTDTQYFGPGTRLTVL.

This clone was counted between two and nine times. The rearrangement joins TRBV6-5 to TRBJ1-2, with D uncertain. CDR1 is MNHEY, CDR2 SVGAGI, per germline. V was cut by 5 bases and J by 2 bases, with 9 bases left in between. The CDR3 has 13 amino acids. CDR3 sequence (DNA): TGTGCCAGCAGTCCGACACCGAACTATGGCTACACCTTC. This encodes CASSPTPNYGYTF.

V and J are TRBV5-4 and TRBJ1-1; TRBD1 matches 9 bases. J lost 5 bases, V lost 3 bases, and 11 bases had no gene match. Germline CDR1 and CDR2: SGHNT and YYREEE (reference sequence). The CDR3 extends over 16 amino acids. For the CDR3, the DNA is TGTGCCAGCAGCTCGCCCTTGACAGGGACAGGGACTGAAGCTTTCTTT. This codes for CASSSPLTGTGTEAFF.

The chain carries TRBV30 and TRBJ1-2; D is uncertain. The CDR3 has 14 amino acids. V shed 2 bases and J shed 3 bases, with 13 bases lying between them. CDR1 and CDR2 from the germline V gene are GTSNPN and SVGIG (reference sequence). Here the CDR3 reads CAWSRRARDYGYTF. The CDR3 coding sequence is TGTGCCTGGAGTCGGAGGGCGCGGGACTATGGCTACACCTTC.

V gene TRBV19 combines with J gene TRBJ2-1; TRBD1 might be the D (6 bases). Germline CDR1 is LNHDA and CDR2 is SQIVND (reference sequence). This CDR3 is 15 amino acids long. Trimming left V 3 bases short and J 0 bases short, with 9 bases between. The CDR3 DNA sequence: TGTGCCAGTAGTATTCCAGGGGACTCCTACAATGAGCAGTTCTTC. This sequence encodes CASSIPGDSYNEQFF.

This chain joins TRBV29-1 and TRBJ2-1, with D possibly TRBD2 on 6 matching bases. CDR1 and CDR2 (germline): SQVTM, ANQGSEA. V gave up 4 bases and J gave up 6 bases, with 16 bases separating them. The length of the CDR3 is 14 residues. As DNA, the CDR3 is TGCAGCGTTGTGGGGGGAGGTCCGGTCAATGAGCAGTTCTTC. Its translation: CSVVGGGPVNEQFF.

The chain has TRBV18 and TRBJ2-2; D might be TRBD2 (6 bases). Looked up from germline, CDR1 is KGHSH and CDR2 is LQKENI. This CDR3 is built from 16 residues. The ends were cut back, 5 bases at V and 4 bases at J, with 17 bases in the middle. CDR3 loop: CASSEVRSGSTGELFF. The CDR3 region has the DNA TGTGCCAGCTCAGAGGTGCGTAGCGGAAGCACCGGGGAGCTGTTTTTT.

The genes are TRBV7-3 and TRBJ2-6; D might be TRBD1 (5 bases). Germline V gene lookup returns CDR1 SGHTA and CDR2 FQGTGA. With 6 bases removed from V and 1 base from J, the gap between germline ends came to 13 bases. This CDR3 contains 16 residues. CDR3: CASRSTDSSGANVLTF. The CDR3 DNA sequence: TGTGCCAGCAGGTCGACCGACAGTTCTGGGGCCAACGTCCTGACTTTC.